This T cell receptor (beta chain) stems from a study of technical replicates of blood from several donors. Sequenced by immunoSEQ multiplex PCR; TCRdb stores in-frame clones only, minus some. The sample shows tens of thousands of clones, approximately 78% of them seen only once. Germline V gene sequence: CDR1 MNHNS, CDR2 SASEGT. J lost 5 bases, V lost 2 bases, and 15 bases had no gene match. The CDR3 is made up of 19 amino acids. The V and J genes are TRBV6-1 and TRBJ2-7, with 13 positions matching TRBD2. The receptor was isolated from a human donor in good health. Some clones in this sample may be carry-over from other donors' samples. Sequenced: PBMCs. The CDR3 nucleotides are TGTGCCAGCAGTGAAAGGTCAGGGGGGCGACTAGCGGGAGGACACGAGCAGTACTTC. Its protein is CASSERSGGRLAGGHEQYF.